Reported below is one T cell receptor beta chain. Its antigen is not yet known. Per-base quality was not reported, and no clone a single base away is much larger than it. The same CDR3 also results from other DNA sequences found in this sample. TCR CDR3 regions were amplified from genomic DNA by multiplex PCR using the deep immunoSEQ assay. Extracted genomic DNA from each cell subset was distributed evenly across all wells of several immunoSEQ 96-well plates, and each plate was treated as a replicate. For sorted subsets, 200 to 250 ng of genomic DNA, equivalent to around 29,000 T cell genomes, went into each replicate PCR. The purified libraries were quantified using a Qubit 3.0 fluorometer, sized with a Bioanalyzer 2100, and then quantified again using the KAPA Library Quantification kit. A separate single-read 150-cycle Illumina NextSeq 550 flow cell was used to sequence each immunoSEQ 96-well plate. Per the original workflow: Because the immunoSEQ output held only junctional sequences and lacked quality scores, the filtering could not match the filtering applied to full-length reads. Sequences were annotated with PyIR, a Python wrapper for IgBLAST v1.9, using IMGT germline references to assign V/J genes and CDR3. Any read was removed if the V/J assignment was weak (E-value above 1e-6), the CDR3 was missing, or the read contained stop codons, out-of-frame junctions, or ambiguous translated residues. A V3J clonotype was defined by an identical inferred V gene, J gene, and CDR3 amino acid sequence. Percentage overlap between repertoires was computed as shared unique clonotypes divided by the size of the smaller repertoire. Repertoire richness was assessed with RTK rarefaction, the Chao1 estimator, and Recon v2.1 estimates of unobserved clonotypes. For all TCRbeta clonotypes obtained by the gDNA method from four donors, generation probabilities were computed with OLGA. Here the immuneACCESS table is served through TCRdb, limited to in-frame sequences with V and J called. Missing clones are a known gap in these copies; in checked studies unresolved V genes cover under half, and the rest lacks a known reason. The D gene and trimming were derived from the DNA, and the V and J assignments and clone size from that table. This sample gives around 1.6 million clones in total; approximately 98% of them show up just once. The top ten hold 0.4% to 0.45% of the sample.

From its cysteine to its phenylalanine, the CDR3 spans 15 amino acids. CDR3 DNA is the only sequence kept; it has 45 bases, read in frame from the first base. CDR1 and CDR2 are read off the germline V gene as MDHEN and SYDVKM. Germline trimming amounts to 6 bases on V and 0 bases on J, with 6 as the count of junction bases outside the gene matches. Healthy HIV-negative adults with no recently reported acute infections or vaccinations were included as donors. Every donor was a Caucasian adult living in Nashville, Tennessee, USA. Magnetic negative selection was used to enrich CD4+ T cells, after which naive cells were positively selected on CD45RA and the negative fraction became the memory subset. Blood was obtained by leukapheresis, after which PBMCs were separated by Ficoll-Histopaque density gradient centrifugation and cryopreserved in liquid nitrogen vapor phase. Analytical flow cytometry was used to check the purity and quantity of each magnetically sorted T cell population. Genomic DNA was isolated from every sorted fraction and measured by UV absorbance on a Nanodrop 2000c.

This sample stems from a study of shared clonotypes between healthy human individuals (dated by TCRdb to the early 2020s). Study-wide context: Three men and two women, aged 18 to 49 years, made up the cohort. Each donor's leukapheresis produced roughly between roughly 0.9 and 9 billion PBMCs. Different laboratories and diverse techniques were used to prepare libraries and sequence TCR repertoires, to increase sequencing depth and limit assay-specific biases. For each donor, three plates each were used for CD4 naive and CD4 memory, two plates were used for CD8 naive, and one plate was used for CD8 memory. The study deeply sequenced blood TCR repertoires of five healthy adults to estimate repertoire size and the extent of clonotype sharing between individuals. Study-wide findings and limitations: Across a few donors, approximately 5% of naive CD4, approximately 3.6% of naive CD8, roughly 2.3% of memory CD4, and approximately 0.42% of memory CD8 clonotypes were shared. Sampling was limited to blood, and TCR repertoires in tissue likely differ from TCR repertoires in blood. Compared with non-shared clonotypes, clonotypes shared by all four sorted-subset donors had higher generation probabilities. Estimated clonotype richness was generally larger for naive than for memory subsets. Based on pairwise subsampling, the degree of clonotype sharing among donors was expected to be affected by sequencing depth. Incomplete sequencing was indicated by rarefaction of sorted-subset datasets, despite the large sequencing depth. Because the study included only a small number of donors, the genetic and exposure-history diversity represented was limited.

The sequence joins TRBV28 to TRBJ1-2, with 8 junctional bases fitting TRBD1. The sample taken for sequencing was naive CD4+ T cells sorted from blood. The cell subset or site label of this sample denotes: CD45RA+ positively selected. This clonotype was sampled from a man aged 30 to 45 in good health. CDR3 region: CASSLQGGANYGYTF. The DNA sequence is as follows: TGTGCCAGCAGCTTACAGGGGGGTGCTAACTATGGCTACACCTTC.